These 25 T cell receptor beta chains originate from one sample sequenced in a study of shared clonotypes between healthy human individuals. Clones were read by immunoSEQ multiplex PCR, and TCRdb kept only the in-frame ones, dropping some. The repertoire holds about 2.4 million clones, with roughly 93% as singletons. The sample taken for sequencing was naive CD4+ T cells from PBMCs. The subset is: CD45RA+ positively selected. These receptors all stem from a young man in good health. Some clones in this sample may be carry-over from other donors' samples.

The CDR3 protein is CASSPFEGSGEQYF. CDR3 bases: TGTGCCAGCTCACCATTCGAAGGGTCCGGGGAGCAGTACTTC. The rearrangement links TRBV18 to TRBJ2-7; unclear D gene. The germline V and J ends were trimmed by 2 bases and 7 bases, with 15 bases remaining between them. CDR3 length equals 14 residues. Germline V gene data show CDR1 as KGHSH and CDR2 as LQKENI. Combining the CDR3 with reference TRBV18 and TRBJ2-7 gives the whole variable domain NAGVMQNPRHLVRRRGQEARLRCSPMKGHSHVYWYRQLPEEGLKFMVYLQKENIIDESGMPKERFSAEFPKEGPSILRIQQVVRGDSAAYFCASSPFEGSGEQYFGPGTRLTVT.

This clone was recorded once. The chain carries TRBV29-1 and TRBJ2-5; D is perhaps TRBD2 (6 bases). The CDR3 is 13 amino acids. V dropped 0 bases and J dropped 5 bases, with 10 bases sitting between them. Per the germline V gene, CDR1 is SQVTM and CDR2 is ANQGSEA. In DNA, the CDR3 is TGCAGCGTTGAAGATGGAGGGCCGGAGACCCAGTACTTC. It specifies CSVEDGGPETQYF. The variable domain in full, completed from reference TRBV29-1 and TRBJ2-5, reads SAVISQKPSRDICQRGTSLTIQCQVDSQVTMMFWYRQQPGQSLTLIATANQGSEATYESGFVIDKFPISRPNLTFSTLTVSNMSPEDSSIYLCSVEDGGPETQYFGPGTRLLVL.

CDR3 in amino acids: CSVGGQGARQYF. The CDR3 coding sequence is TGCAGCGTGGGGGGACAGGGGGCCCGGCAGTACTTC. V gene TRBV29-1 combines with J gene TRBJ2-7; 12 nucleotides agree with TRBD1. Looked up from germline, CDR1 is SQVTM and CDR2 is ANQGSEA. This CDR3 spans 12 amino acids. V gave up 6 bases and J gave up 9 bases; unmatched junction bases: 6.

V is TRBV5-4 and J is TRBJ2-5, with TRBD1 identical over 11 bases. The CDR3 runs to 15 residues. The germline gives CDR1 SGHNT, CDR2 YYREEE (reference sequence). The V gene end was trimmed by 4 bases and the J gene end by 2 bases; junction bases not matched to a gene: 4. Here the CDR3 reads CASSGGDRGQETQYF. Written as DNA, the CDR3 is TGTGCCAGCAGCGGGGGGGACAGGGGGCAAGAGACCCAGTACTTC.

The CDR3 sequence: CAWSVSRGPSGANVLTF. For the CDR3, the DNA is TGTGCCTGGAGTGTGTCCAGGGGCCCTTCTGGGGCCAACGTCCTGACTTTC. The chain carries TRBV30 and TRBJ2-6; possibly TRBD1 for D (6 bases). Trimming pared 0 bases from V and 1 base from J, leaving 13 bases between. Germline V gene sequence: CDR1 GTSNPN, CDR2 SVGIG (reference sequence). The CDR3 consists of 17 residues.

This clone was seen just once. The chain carries TRBV5-5 and TRBJ1-2; a weak D match, TRBD1 (5 bases). The CDR3 is 15 residues long. V lost 2 bases to trimming and J lost 1 base, with 12 bases between them. The V gene's germline CDR1 is SGHKS and CDR2 YYEKEE (reference sequence). CDR3 residues: CASSLGPGNNYGYTF. The CDR3 DNA reads TGTGCCAGCAGCTTAGGCCCAGGGAATAACTATGGCTACACCTTC. Full variable domain (rest looked up from reference TRBV5-5 and TRBJ1-2): DAGVTQSPTHLIKTRGQQVTLRCSPISGHKSVSWYQQVLGQGPQFIFQYYEKEERGRGNFPDRFSARQFPNYSSELNVNALLLGDSALYLCASSLGPGNNYGYTFGSGTRLTVV.

The rearrangement joins TRBV28 to TRBJ2-3; 10 bases fit TRBD1. CDR1 is MDHEN, CDR2 SYDVKM, per germline. CDR3 length: 13 amino acids. J lost 5 bases, V lost 8 bases, and 4 bases had no gene match. The CDR3 DNA is TGTGCCAGCGTGACAGGGGGCGTAGATACGCAGTATTTT. Protein: CASVTGGVDTQYF.

The chain links TRBV19 to TRBJ2-3, with unresolved D. CDR3 length: 16 residues. Trimming removed 4 bases at V and 2 bases at J, with 16 bases between. From germline, CDR1 is LNHDA and CDR2 SQIVND (reference sequence). As DNA, the CDR3 is TGTGCCAGTAGTACTCTAGGTTCTCCACTCACAGATACGCAGTATTTT. Translated, it gives CASSTLGSPLTDTQYF.

The chain links TRBV7-3 to TRBJ2-1, with TRBD2 matching over 7 bases. The CDR3 is 15 residues long. Germline loops: CDR1 SGHTA, CDR2 FQGTGA. The trim removed 7 bases at V and 0 bases at J, leaving 6 bases unmatched. The CDR3 sequence is CASKASGDSYNEQFF. CDR3 DNA: TGTGCCAGCAAAGCTAGCGGAGACTCCTACAATGAGCAGTTCTTC.

The chain links TRBV5-1 to TRBJ2-3; D perhaps matches TRBD2 (6 bases). CDR1 and CDR2 (germline): SGHRS, YFSETQ. The CDR3 runs 15 residues. V lost 3 bases, J lost 2 bases, and 13 bases lay in between. CDR3 loop: CASSYYGDFTDTQYF. CDR3 nucleotides: TGCGCCAGCAGCTATTACGGGGACTTCACAGATACGCAGTATTTT.

The gene calls are TRBV19 and TRBJ1-5; 7 positions agree with TRBD1. The junction had 12 bases not matched to a gene; V was cut back by 5 bases and J by 2 bases. This CDR3 has 17 amino acids. CDR1 is LNHDA, CDR2 SQIVND, per germline (reference sequence). The CDR3 spells CASSPGTGATGNQPQHF. As DNA, the CDR3 is TGTGCCAGTAGTCCAGGCACAGGGGCTACGGGCAATCAGCCCCAGCATTTT.

CDR3 sequence reads: CASSGRDSGANVLTF. CDR3 nucleotide sequence: TGTGCCAGCAGTGGCAGGGATTCCGGGGCCAACGTCCTGACTTTC. V usage is TRBV6-1 and J usage is TRBJ2-6; D possibly corresponds to TRBD1 (5 bases). This CDR3 has 15 residues. Per germline, CDR1 MNHNS and CDR2 SASEGT. Trimming stripped 4 bases from V and 4 bases from J, with 11 bases between.

CDR3 region: CASSFGDRGDEQYF. Written as DNA, the CDR3 is TGTGCCAGCAGTTTCGGGGACAGAGGCGACGAGCAGTACTTC. The chain uses TRBV28 and TRBJ2-7, with TRBD1 matching over 7 bases. V lost 3 bases, J lost 5 bases, and 7 bases stayed unmatched. Germline CDR1 MDHEN, CDR2 SYDVKM. This CDR3 region has 14 residues.

The chain employs TRBV2 and TRBJ2-7, with TRBD2 as a possible D gene (5 bases). Germline V lookup: CDR1 SNHLY, CDR2 FYNNEI. V lost 8 bases and J 2 bases, leaving 13 bases between the germline ends. The CDR3 spans 13 residues. The CDR3 loop is CASGSREPYEQYF. The CDR3 nucleotides are TGTGCCAGCGGTTCTCGGGAACCCTACGAGCAGTACTTC.

The chain couples TRBV7-3 to TRBJ2-1, with no clear D. Germline V gene sequence: CDR1 SGHTA, CDR2 FQGTGA. The CDR3 is made up of 16 amino acids. Trimming left V 4 bases short and J 4 bases short, with 17 bases between. CDR3 DNA: TGTGCCAGCAGCTCCCATGGCTCCCTACAGTACAATGAGCAGTTCTTC. Translation gives CASSSHGSLQYNEQFF.

This clone was seen once. The rearrangement links TRBV7-9 to TRBJ2-3, with a possible D match to TRBD2 (5 bases). CDR3 length: 15 amino acids. The V and J ends lost 1 base and 2 bases respectively, with 10 bases between them. Germline assignment: CDR1 SEHNR and CDR2 FQNEAQ (reference sequence). The DNA for the CDR3 is TGTGCCAGCAGCTTAGTGGGGAGTCCCACAGATACGCAGTATTTT. It translates to CASSLVGSPTDTQYF.

J is TRBJ2-5 and V is TRBV25-1, with 7 bases identical to TRBD1. The DNA end lines up better with TRBJ2-7; the J call may be wrong. This CDR3 spans 12 amino acids. Looked up from germline, CDR1 is MGHDK and CDR2 is SYGVNS. The DNA for the CDR3 is TGTGCCAGCAGTTACAGGGGTGGCGAGCAGTACTTC. Translating gives CASSYRGGEQYF.

V is TRBV28 and J is TRBJ2-7, with a weak D call TRBD2 (5 bases). Trimming took 5 bases from V and 6 from J, leaving 14 bases between them. Germline V gene lookup returns CDR1 MDHEN and CDR2 SYDVKM. CDR3 length equals 13 residues. The chain's CDR3 is CASSGIAPAEQYF. In DNA, the CDR3 is TGTGCCAGCAGTGGAATAGCGCCCGCCGAGCAGTACTTC.

CDR3 region: CASSITGDRDGYTF. CDR3 nucleotide sequence: TGTGCCAGTAGTATAACAGGAGATCGGGACGGCTACACCTTC. The chain couples TRBV19 to TRBJ1-2; a possible D gene is TRBD1 (5 bases). Trimming stripped 2 bases from V and 8 bases from J, with 15 bases between. CDR3 size: 14 residues. Germline V gene lookup returns CDR1 LNHDA and CDR2 SQIVND (reference sequence).

The chain has TRBV28 and TRBJ1-2, with 8 nucleotides matching TRBD1. This CDR3 is built from 14 residues. J was trimmed by 1 base and V by 6 bases; bases with no gene match: 4. Germline CDR1 is MDHEN and CDR2 is SYDVKM. CDR3 in DNA: TGTGCCAGCAGGGGGACAGGACTTAACTATGGCTACACCTTC. Amino acids: CASRGTGLNYGYTF.

V is TRBV18 and J is TRBJ2-3, with 14 bases aligning to TRBD2. J lost 6 bases, V lost 6 bases, and 11 bases had no gene match. The CDR3 loop spans 17 amino acids. From germline, CDR1 is KGHSH and CDR2 LQKENI. The CDR3 is CASSPNTGLAGADTQYF. The CDR3 coding sequence is TGTGCCAGCTCGCCGAACACGGGACTAGCGGGAGCTGATACGCAGTATTTT.

The chain is built from TRBV5-4 and TRBJ2-1; possible D gene TRBD2, 5 bases. From germline, CDR1 is SGHNT and CDR2 YYREEE (reference sequence). The CDR3 contains 15 residues. V lost 6 bases and J lost 5, with 18 bases in between. CDR3 DNA sequence: TGTGCCAGCACTTACCCCGGGATCCCACACAATGAGCAGTTCTTC. Its translation is CASTYPGIPHNEQFF.

The chain links TRBV6-1 to TRBJ1-5; D is unclear. The V end was cut by 4 bases, the J end by 5 bases, with 6 bases between. Germline V gives CDR1 MNHNS, CDR2 SASEGT. The CDR3 is 12 residues long. The DNA of the CDR3 is TGTGCCAGCAGTGGGTTTTATCAGCCCCAGCATTTT. This gives the protein CASSGFYQPQHF.

The J gene is TRBJ2-3, the V gene TRBV5-8; D possibly corresponds to TRBD2 (6 bases). Trimming shortened V by 4 bases and J by 4 bases, and 13 bases separated the two germline ends. This CDR3 is built from 14 residues. Looked up from germline, CDR1 is SGHTS and CDR2 is YDEGEE. The CDR3 bases are TGTGCCAGCAGCCCCGTACGGGAGTCAGATACGCAGTATTTT. Protein sequence: CASSPVRESDTQYF.

This sequence joins TRBV7-9 and TRBJ1-4; 8 nucleotides agree with TRBD1. Germline CDR1 and CDR2: SEHNR and FQNEAQ (reference sequence). The CDR3 runs 15 residues. The ends lost 5 bases at V and 4 bases at J; junction bases unmatched: 6. The CDR3 here is CASSPGQAINEKLFF. CDR3 DNA: TGTGCCAGCAGCCCGGGACAGGCGATTAATGAAAAACTGTTTTTT.